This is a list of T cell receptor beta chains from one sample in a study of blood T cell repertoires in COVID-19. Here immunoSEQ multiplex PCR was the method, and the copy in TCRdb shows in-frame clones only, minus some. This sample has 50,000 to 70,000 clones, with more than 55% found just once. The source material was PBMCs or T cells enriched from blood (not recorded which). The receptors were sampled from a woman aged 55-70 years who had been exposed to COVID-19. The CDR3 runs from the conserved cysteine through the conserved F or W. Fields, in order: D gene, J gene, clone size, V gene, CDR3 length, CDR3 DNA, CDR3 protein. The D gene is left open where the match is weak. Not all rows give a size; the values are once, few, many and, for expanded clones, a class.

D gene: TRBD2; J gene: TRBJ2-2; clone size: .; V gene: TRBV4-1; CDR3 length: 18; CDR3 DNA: TGCGTCAGCAGCCAAGAAAGGGGTAGCGGGGGGAACACCGGGGAGCTGTTTTTT; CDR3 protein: CVSSQERGSGGNTGELFF
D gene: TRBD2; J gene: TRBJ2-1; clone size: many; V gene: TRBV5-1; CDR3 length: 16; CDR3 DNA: TGCGCCAGCAGCCGGGAGGAAGCGGGGGGGCGTAATGAGCAGTTCTTC; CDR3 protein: CASSREEAGGRNEQFF
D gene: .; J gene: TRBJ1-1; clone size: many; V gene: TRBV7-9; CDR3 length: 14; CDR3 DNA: TGTGCCAGCAGCTTTATACCAGGGAACACTGAAGCTTTCTTT; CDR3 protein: CASSFIPGNTEAFF
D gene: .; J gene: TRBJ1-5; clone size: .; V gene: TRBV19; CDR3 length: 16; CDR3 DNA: TGTGCCAGTAGCCATAACAGGGCCAGAGGGGGTCAGCCCCAGCATTTT; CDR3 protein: CASSHNRARGGQPQHF
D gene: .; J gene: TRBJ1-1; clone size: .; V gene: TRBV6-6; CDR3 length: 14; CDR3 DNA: TGTGCCAGCAGTTACGAAGGACAGAACACTGAAGCTTTCTTT; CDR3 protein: CASSYEGQNTEAFF
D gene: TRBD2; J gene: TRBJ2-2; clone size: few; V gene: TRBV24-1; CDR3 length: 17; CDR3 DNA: TGTGCCACCAGTGTCTCTAGCGGGAGCGTTCGTACCGGGGAGCTGTTTTTT; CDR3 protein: CATSVSSGSVRTGELFF
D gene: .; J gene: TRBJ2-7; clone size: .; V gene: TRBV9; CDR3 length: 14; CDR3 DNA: TGTGCCAGCAACCCCGGGGTAGGGTCCTACGAGCAGTACTTC; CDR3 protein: CASNPGVGSYEQYF
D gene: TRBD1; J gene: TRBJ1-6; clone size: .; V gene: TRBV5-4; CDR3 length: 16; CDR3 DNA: TGTGCCAGCAGCATGGACAGGGGGCGTTATAATTCACCCCTCCACTTT; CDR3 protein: CASSMDRGRYNSPLHF
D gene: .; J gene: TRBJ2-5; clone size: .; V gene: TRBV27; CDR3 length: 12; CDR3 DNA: TGTGCCAGCAGTCCGACCACGGGGACCCAGTACTTC; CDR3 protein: CASSPTTGTQYF
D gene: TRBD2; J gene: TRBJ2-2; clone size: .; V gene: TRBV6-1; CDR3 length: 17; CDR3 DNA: TGTGCCAGCAGTGAACTGATTAGCGGGGCCAACACCGGGGAGCTGTTTTTT; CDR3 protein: CASSELISGANTGELFF
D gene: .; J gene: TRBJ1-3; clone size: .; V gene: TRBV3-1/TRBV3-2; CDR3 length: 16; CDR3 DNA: TGTGCCAGCTCCGCCTCAGGGGCAAGTTTTGGAAACACCATATATTTT; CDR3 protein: CASSASGASFGNTIYF
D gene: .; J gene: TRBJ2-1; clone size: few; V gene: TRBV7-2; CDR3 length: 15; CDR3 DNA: TGTGCCAGCAGCATAGCGACGCGGGTCTACAATGAGCAGTTCTTC; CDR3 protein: CASSIATRVYNEQFF
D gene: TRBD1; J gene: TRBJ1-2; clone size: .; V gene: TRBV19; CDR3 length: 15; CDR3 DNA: TGTGCCAGTAGTAGGCCAGGGACAGGAACCTATGGCTACACCTTC; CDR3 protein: CASSRPGTGTYGYTF
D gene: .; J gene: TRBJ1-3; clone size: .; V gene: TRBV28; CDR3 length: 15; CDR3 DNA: TGTGCCAGCAGACCGACTCCGGACTCTGGAAACACCATATATTTT; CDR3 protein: CASRPTPDSGNTIYF
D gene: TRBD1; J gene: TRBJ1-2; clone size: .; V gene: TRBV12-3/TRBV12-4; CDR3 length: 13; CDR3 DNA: TGTGCCAGCAGCCGACAGGGTTACTATGGCTACACCTTC; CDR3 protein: CASSRQGYYGYTF
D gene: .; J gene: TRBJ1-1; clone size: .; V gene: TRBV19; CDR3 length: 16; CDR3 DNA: TGTGCCAGTAGGCCGCTCGGGAAACAGTTGAACACTGAAGCTTTCTTT; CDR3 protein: CASRPLGKQLNTEAFF
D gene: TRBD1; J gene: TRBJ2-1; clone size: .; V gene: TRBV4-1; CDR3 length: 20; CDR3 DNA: TGCGCCAGCAGCCAAGTTTGGGGACAGACCCTTACGAGCTCCTACAATGAGCAGTTCTTC; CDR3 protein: CASSQVWGQTLTSSYNEQFF
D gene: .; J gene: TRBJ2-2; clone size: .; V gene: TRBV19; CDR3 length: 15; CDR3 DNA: TGTGCCAGTAGTATGGTGGGAGCGAACACCGGGGAGCTGTTTTTT; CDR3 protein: CASSMVGANTGELFF
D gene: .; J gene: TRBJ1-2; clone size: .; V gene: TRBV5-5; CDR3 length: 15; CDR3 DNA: TGTGCCAGCAGCTTGGCTGTTCTGGGTTCAGGAGGCTACACCTTC; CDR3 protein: CASSLAVLGSGGYTF
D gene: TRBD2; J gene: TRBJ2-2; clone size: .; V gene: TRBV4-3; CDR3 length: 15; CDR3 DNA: TGCGCCAGCAGCCAAGAACGCGGGAGGGCCGGGGAGCTGTTTTTT; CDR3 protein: CASSQERGRAGELFF
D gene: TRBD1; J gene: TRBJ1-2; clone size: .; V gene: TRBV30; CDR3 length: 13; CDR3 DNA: TGTGCCTGGAGCCGGACAGGGCAGTATGGCTACACCTTC; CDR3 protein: CAWSRTGQYGYTF
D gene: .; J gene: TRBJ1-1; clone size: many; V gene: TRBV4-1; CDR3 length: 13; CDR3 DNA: TGCGGCCCCCGGCGGGGGCGGAACACTGAAGCTTTCTTT; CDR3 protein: CGPRRGRNTEAFF
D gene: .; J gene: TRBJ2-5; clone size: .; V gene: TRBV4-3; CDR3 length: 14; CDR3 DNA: TGCGCCAGCAGCCAAGACTGGGCAGAAGAGACCCAGTACTTC; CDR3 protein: CASSQDWAEETQYF
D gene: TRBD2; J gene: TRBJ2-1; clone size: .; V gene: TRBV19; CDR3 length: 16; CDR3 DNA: TGTGCCAGTAGTATAGAGGTCAGCGGGGGAACGTATGAGCAGTTCTTC; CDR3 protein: CASSIEVSGGTYEQFF
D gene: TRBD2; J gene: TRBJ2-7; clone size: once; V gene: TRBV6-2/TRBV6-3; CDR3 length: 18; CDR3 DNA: TGTGCCAGCAGTTACGAGGTGTCACTAGCGGAGCCCAACTACGAGCAGTACTTC; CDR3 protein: CASSYEVSLAEPNYEQYF
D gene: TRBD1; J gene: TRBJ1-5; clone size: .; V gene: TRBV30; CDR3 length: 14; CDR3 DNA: TGTGCCTGGAGCATGACAGGGCCGGGTCAGCCCCAGCATTTT; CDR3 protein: CAWSMTGPGQPQHF
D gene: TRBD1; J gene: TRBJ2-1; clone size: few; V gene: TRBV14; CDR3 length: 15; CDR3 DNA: TGTGCCAGCAGCCATCGAGGGGGCGCGTTGAATGAGCAGTTCTTC; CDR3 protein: CASSHRGGALNEQFF
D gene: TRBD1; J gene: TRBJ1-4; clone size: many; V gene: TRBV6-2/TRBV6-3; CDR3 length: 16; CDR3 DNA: TGTGCCAGCAGTTACCGGGGACAGGGATTCGGTGAAAAACTGTTTTTT; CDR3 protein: CASSYRGQGFGEKLFF
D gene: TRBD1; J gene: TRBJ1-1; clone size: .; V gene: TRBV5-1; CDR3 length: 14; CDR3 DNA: TGCGCCACCTCAAGACAGGGTAGGGACACTGAAGCTTTCTTT; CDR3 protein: CATSRQGRDTEAFF
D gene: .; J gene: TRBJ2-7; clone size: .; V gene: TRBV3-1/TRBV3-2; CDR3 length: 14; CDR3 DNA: TGTGCCAGCAGCCTGGCGGAGGGGTTGTCCGAGCAGTACTTC; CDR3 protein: CASSLAEGLSEQYF
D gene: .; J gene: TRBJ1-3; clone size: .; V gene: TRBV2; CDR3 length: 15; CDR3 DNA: TGTGCCAGCAGGATAACAGGCCCCTCTGGAAACACCATATATTTT; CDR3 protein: CASRITGPSGNTIYF
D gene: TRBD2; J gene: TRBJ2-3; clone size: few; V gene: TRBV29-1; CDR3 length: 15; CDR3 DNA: TGCAGCGCGGGACTAGCGGGAGGAATGGGGGATACGCAGTATTTT; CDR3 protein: CSAGLAGGMGDTQYF
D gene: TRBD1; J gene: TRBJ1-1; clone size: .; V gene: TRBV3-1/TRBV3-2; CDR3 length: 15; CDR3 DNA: TGTGCCAGCAGCCATGGGACCAGGGGGCTGTCTGAAGCTTTCTTT; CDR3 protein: CASSHGTRGLSEAFF
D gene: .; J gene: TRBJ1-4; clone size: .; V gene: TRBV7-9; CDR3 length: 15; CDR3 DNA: TGTGCCAGCAGCTTCACCGGGAGTACTAATGAAAAACTGTTTTTT; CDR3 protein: CASSFTGSTNEKLFF
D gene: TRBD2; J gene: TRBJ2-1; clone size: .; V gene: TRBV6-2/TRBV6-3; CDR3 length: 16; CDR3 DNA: TGTGCCAGCAGTCACCAAACGGGAGGGGCCTTGTATGAGCAGTTCTTC; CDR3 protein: CASSHQTGGALYEQFF
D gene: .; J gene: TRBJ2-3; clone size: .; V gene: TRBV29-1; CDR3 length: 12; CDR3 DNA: TGCAGCTACTCAGGGCCCACAGATACGCAGTATTTT; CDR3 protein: CSYSGPTDTQYF
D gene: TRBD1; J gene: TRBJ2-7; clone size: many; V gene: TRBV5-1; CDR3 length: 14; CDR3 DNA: TGCGCCAGCAGCTTGGCCCTGGGACAGGGCGAGCAGTACTTC; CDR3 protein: CASSLALGQGEQYF
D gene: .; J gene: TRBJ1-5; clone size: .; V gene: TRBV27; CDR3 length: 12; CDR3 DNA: TGTGCCAGCAGTGATCTAAATCAGCCCCAGCATTTT; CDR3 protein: CASSDLNQPQHF
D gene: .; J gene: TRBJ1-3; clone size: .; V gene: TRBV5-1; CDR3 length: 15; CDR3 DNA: TGCGCCAGCAGCACGGACATACCCTCTGGAAACACCATATATTTT; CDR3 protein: CASSTDIPSGNTIYF
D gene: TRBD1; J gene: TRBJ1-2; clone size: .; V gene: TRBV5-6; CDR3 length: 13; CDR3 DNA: TGTGCCAGCAGCTTGGCACAGGGGTATGGCTACACCTTC; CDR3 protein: CASSLAQGYGYTF
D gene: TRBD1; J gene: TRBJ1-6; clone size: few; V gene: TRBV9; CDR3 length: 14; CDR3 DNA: TGTGCCAGCAGCCGGGACAGGGGAAATTCACCCCTCCACTTT; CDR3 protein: CASSRDRGNSPLHF
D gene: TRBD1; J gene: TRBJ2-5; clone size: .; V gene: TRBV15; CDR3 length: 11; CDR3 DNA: TGTGCCACCAGCAGAGGACAGGGCCAGTACTTC; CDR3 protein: CATSRGQGQYF
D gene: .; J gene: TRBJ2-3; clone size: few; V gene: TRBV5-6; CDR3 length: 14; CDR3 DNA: TGTGCCAGCAGCACGGGGTATGTGGCAGATACGCAGTATTTT; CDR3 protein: CASSTGYVADTQYF
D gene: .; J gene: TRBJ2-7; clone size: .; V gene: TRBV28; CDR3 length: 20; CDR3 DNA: TGTGCCAGCAGTCGACTATACCCCCTAGGCAGTGTACCCTCTACCTACGAGCAGTACTTC; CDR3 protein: CASSRLYPLGSVPSTYEQYF
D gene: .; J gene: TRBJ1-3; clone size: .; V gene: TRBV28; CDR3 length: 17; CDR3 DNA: TGTGCCAGCAGTCCCGTACCGGGACACGGCTCTGGAAACACCATATATTTT; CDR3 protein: CASSPVPGHGSGNTIYF
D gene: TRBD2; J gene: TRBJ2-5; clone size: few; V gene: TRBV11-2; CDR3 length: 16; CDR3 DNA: TGTGCCAGCAGCGGCAGAGCGGGAGCACCAGGGGAGACCCAGTACTTC; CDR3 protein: CASSGRAGAPGETQYF
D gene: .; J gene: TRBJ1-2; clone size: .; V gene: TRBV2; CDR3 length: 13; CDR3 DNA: TGTGCCAGCAGTCGACAGCTCAATTGGGGCTACACCTTC; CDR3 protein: CASSRQLNWGYTF
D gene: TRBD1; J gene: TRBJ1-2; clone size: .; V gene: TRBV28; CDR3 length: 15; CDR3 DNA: TGTGCCAGCACCCCGGGCGTGACAGGGTTTGATGGCTACACCTTC; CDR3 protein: CASTPGVTGFDGYTF
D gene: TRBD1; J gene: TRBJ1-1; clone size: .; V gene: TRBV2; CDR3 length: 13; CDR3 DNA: TGTGCCAGCAGTCGGACAGGGGTCCTTGAAGCTTTCTTT; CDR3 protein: CASSRTGVLEAFF
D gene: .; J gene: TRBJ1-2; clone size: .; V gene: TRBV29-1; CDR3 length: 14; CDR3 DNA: TGCAGCGTTGACGGGGGGGGAAAAGACTATGGCTACACCTTC; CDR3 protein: CSVDGGGKDYGYTF
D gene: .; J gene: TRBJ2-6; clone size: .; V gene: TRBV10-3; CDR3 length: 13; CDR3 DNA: TGTGCCATCTGGGCCTCTGGGGCCAACGTCCTGACTTTC; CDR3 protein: CAIWASGANVLTF
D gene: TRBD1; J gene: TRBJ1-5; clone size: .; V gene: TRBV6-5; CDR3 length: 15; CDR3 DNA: TGTGCCAGCGTCTCCACAGGGGCGTCGGATCAGCCCCAGCATTTT; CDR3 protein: CASVSTGASDQPQHF
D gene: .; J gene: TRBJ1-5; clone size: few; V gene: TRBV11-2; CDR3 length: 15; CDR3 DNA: TGTGCCAGCAGCTACGAGCGCCATAGCAATCAGCCCCAGCATTTT; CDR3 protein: CASSYERHSNQPQHF
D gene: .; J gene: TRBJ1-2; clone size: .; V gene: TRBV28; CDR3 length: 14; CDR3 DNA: TGTGCCAGCAGCTCCCAACAAAGAAACTATGGCTACACCTTC; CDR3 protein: CASSSQQRNYGYTF
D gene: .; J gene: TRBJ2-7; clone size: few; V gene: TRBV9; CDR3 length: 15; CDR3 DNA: TGTGCCAGCAGCGTAGGGGCGGGAAACCCAAACGAGCAGTACTTC; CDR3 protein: CASSVGAGNPNEQYF
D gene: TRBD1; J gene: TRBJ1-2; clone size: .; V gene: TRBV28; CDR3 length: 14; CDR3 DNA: TGTGCCAGCAGTAGCAGGGGGCGCACTCTTGGCTACACCTTC; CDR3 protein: CASSSRGRTLGYTF
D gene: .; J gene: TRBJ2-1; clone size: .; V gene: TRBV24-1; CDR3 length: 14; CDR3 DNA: TGTGCCACCAGCAAAACGGGAGTCGTTGATGAGCAGTTCTTC; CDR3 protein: CATSKTGVVDEQFF